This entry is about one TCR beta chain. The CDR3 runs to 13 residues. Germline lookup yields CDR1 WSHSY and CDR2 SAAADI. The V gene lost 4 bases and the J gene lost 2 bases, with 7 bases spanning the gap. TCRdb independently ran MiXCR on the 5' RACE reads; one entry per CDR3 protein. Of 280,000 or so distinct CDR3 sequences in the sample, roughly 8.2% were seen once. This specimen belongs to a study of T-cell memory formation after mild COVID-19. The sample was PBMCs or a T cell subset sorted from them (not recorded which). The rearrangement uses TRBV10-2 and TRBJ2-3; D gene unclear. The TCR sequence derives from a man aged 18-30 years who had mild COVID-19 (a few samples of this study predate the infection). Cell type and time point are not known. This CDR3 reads CASSGSATDTQYF. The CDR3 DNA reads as TGCGCCAGCAGTGGGTCGGCCACAGATACGCAGTATTTT.